The clone carrying this T cell receptor (beta chain) turned up a few times. The antigen is undetermined. Combining a sample-barcoded 5' primer with a J-beta primer mix, a second PCR ran for roughly 7 to 12 cycles. From the 5' RACE reads, TCRdb called clonotypes with MiXCR, one entry per CDR3 protein. The sample shows around 990,000 distinct CDR3 sequences, about 25% of them seen only once. The sample belongs to a study of blood T cells in healthy people across ages. Study information: The template switching approach captured approximately one barcoded beta molecule for every two T cells. Study results and limitations: Those diversity estimates obtained from one million T cells were thought to be underestimates. Older individuals had lower TCR beta diversity per million T cells (the decline was roughly linear).

The CDR3 runs 17 residues. V lost 4 bases, J lost 2 bases, and 10 bases stayed unmatched. Germline CDR1 is SGHRS and CDR2 is YFSETQ. These sequences were also reported in another study, on T cells of mothers and their children. Per that paper: At a sensitivity of about 98 clones per million clonotypes, no persistent microchimeric T cell clones appeared.

This TCR was sampled from a girl aged 2 to 9 in good health. The source material was blood. V is TRBV5-1 and J is TRBJ2-2, with 8 bases lining up with TRBD2. The CDR3 DNA follows: TGCGCCAGCAGCCTACCCCCTGCGGGGGGAAACACCGGGGAGCTGTTTTTT. It is translated as CASSLPPAGGNTGELFF. Based on the CDR3 plus reference TRBV5-1 and TRBJ2-2, the full variable domain is KAGVTQTPRYLIKTRGQQVTLSCSPISGHRSVSWYQQTPGQGLQFLFEYFSETQRNKGNFPGRFSGRQFSNSRSEMNVSTLELGDSALYLCASSLPPAGGNTGELFFGEGSRLTVL.